Sequencing of this T cell receptor (beta chain) was carried out in a study of T-cell reconstitution after alpha-beta-depleted transplantation in children. Study-level findings and limits: Recipient T cells and thymic progenitors that survived were the source of the high TCRbeta diversity seen at day 60 in some patients. Reportedly, only several hundred clones from non-depleted graft cells drove alpha-beta T-cell counts at about two months.

The J segment lost 3 bases and the V segment lost 6 bases, leaving 13 bases of the junction unmatched. This CDR3 is built from 16 residues. The germline V gene encodes CDR1 MNHEY and CDR2 SMNVEV (reference sequence). Preparation of the TCRbeta library used unique molecular identifiers. Each CDR3 protein is one row after TCRdb ran MiXCR on the PCR reads. The sample has more than 200,000 distinct CDR3 sequences; approximately 15% are singletons. This clonotype was seen just once. As yet, its antigen is unknown. The sequence was obtained from a male patient aged 2 to 9 who had a stem cell transplant for acute lymphoblastic leukemia, so the T cells may come from the graft donor. The V gene is TRBV27, the J gene TRBJ1-1; 7 nucleotides agree with TRBD1. The sequencing here drew on PBMCs, mostly from graft donor cells, taken 360 days after TCRalphabeta/CD19-depleted stem cell transplant. CDR3: CASRTRQGRRDTEAFF. DNA of the CDR3: TGTGCCAGCAGGACAAGACAGGGTCGAAGGGACACTGAAGCTTTCTTT.